This T cell receptor (beta chain) derives from a study of regulatory T cells in long-lasting Graves disease. Study findings and constraints: There were preferences for TRBV28, TRBJ1-2 and TRBJ2-5 in persistent disease.

The sample holds a few counts of this clonotype. Its antigen is currently unknown. The V segment lost 1 base and the J segment 0 bases; nucleotides outside the gene matches: 6. The germline CDR1 and CDR2 sequences are LGHDT and YNNKEL (reference sequence). The CDR3 is 17 residues long. Time point defined: newly diagnosed GD, antithyroid drugs for less than 3 months. With RNA extracted from PBMCs as input, the TCR library was made. Both iRepertoire HTBI primers and Arm-PCR of CDR3 regions were used to build the TCR beta libraries. TCRdb itself ran the multiplex PCR reads through MiXCR, one entry per CDR3 protein. The data hold 350,000 to 550,000 distinct CDR3 sequences, with roughly 15% observed a single time. The same data also contributed to another study, on T cells in Graves' hyperthyroidism and ophthalmopathy.

This rearrangement joins TRBV3-1 to TRBJ2-7; 10 bases are a match to TRBD2. The specimen was peripheral blood mononuclear cells (PBMCs), collected at new diagnosis, from a patient treated with antithyroid drugs. The receptor comes from a woman under 30 with Graves disease. The CDR3 coding sequence is TGTGCCAGCAGCCAAGGTCTCGGACTAGCGGACTCCTACGAGCAGTACTTC. Protein product: CASSQGLGLADSYEQYF.